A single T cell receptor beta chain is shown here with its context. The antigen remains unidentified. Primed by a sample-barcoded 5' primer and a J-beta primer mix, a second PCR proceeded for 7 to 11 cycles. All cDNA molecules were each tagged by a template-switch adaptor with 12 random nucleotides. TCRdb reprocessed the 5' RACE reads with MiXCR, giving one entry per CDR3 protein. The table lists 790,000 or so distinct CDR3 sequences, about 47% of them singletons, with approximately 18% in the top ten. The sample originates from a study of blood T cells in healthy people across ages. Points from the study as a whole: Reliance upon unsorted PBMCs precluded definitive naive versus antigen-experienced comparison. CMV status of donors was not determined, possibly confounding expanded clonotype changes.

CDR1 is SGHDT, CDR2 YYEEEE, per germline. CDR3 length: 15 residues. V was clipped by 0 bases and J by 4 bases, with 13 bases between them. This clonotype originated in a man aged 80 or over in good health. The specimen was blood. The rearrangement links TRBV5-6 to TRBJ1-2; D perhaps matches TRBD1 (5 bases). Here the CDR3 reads CASSLETVPLYGYTF. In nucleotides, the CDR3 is TGTGCCAGCAGCTTGGAGACAGTCCCCCTCTATGGCTACACCTTC.